The 30 T cell receptor beta chains below all came from one sample that was sequenced in a study of blood T cell repertoires in COVID-19. Profiling relied on immunoSEQ multiplex PCR, and the TCRdb table lists in-frame clones only, not all of them. The data contain 300,000 to 400,000 clones, around 87% of them seen just once; the ten biggest clones take up around 0.95%. The sequencing input was PBMCs or T cells enriched from blood (not recorded which). The receptors here all came from a woman aged 30 to 39 with acute COVID-19.

The chain couples TRBV7-3 to TRBJ1-4; 9 nucleotides line up with TRBD1. V trimming: 4 bases; J trimming: 2 bases; junction bases outside the gene matches: 2. The CDR3 covers 15 residues. Germline lookup yields CDR1 SGHTA and CDR2 FQGTGA. The CDR3 here is CASSSTGGTNEKLFF. The CDR3 DNA follows: TGTGCCAGCAGCTCGACAGGGGGGACTAATGAAAAACTGTTTTTT.

CDR3 loop: CASSLEQGAYTGELFF. Here the CDR3 DNA reads TGTGCCAGCAGCTTAGAACAGGGGGCCTACACCGGGGAGCTGTTTTTT. This chain joins TRBV11-2 and TRBJ2-2; 9 positions match TRBD1. Germline assignment: CDR1 SGHAT and CDR2 FQNNGV. The trim removed 0 bases at V and 3 bases at J, leaving 2 bases unmatched. The CDR3 runs 16 residues.

The chain joins TRBV7-9 to TRBJ1-6; D unresolved. V was shortened by 0 bases and J by 8 bases, with 2 bases between the two germline ends. This CDR3 has 12 residues. CDR1 SEHNR and CDR2 FQNEAQ come from the germline V gene (reference sequence). Written as DNA, the CDR3 is TGTGCCAGCAGCTTAGCCGATTCACCCCTCCACTTT. It encodes CASSLADSPLHF.

The V gene is TRBV12-3 or TRBV12-4, the J gene TRBJ1-2, with 8 bases lining up with TRBD1. The CDR3 spans 13 residues. With V trimmed by 3 bases and J by 4 bases, 1 base remained unmatched. The CDR3 reads CASSLTGAYGYTF. CDR3 DNA: TGTGCCAGCAGTTTGACAGGGGCCTATGGCTACACCTTC.

The rearrangement uses TRBV24-1 and TRBJ1-4, with D tentatively TRBD1 (6 bases). CDR3 length: 15 residues. Germline lookup yields CDR1 KGHDR and CDR2 SFDVKD. Trimming shortened V by 2 bases and J by 4 bases, and 10 bases separated the two germline ends. The CDR3 DNA reads TGTGCCACCAGTGATTCGGACAGACTTAATGAAAAACTGTTTTTT. The encoded protein is CATSDSDRLNEKLFF.

The chain combines TRBV7-9 with TRBJ2-7; 9 bases are shared with TRBD2. Germline V gives CDR1 SEHNR, CDR2 FQNEAQ (reference sequence). The junction had 8 bases not matched to a gene; V was cut back by 5 bases and J by 3 bases. The CDR3 totals 15 residues. The CDR3 loop is CASSPQRGVFYEQYF. CDR3 sequence (DNA): TGTGCCAGCAGCCCGCAGCGGGGGGTCTTCTACGAGCAGTACTTC.

The chain couples TRBV30 to TRBJ1-5; TRBD1 aligns across 11 bases. The CDR3 consists of 12 residues. Trimming at V came to 7 bases and at J to 5 bases, leaving 1 base not matched to a gene. CDR1 is GTSNPN and CDR2 is SVGIG in the germline V gene (reference sequence). The chain's CDR3 is CALDRGHQPQHF. CDR3 nucleotides: TGTGCCTTGGACAGGGGGCATCAGCCCCAGCATTTT.

The chain has TRBV7-2 and TRBJ2-7; 8 nucleotides agree with TRBD1. Germline assignment: CDR1 SGHTA and CDR2 FQGNSA. The CDR3 covers 16 residues. V lost 5 bases to trimming and J lost 2 bases; unmatched junction nucleotides: 11. The CDR3 sequence: CASSLISTGATYEQYF. The CDR3 DNA is TGTGCCAGCAGCCTAATATCGACAGGGGCAACCTACGAGCAGTACTTC.

The chain is built from TRBV15 and TRBJ2-2, with TRBD1 matching over 10 bases. Germline V gene lookup returns CDR1 LNHNV and CDR2 YYDKDF (reference sequence). This CDR3 has 18 residues. Trimming took 0 bases from V and 4 from J; bases not matched to a gene: 8. In DNA, the CDR3 is TGTGCCACCAGCAGAGACCCGGAGAGGACAGGGGGCACCGGGGAGCTGTTTTTT. Its translation: CATSRDPERTGGTGELFF.

The rearrangement joins TRBV7-2 to TRBJ2-7; 12 positions match TRBD2. CDR3 length equals 17 residues. J was trimmed by 0 bases and V by 5 bases; bases with no gene match: 8. In germline, CDR1 is SGHTA, CDR2 FQGNSA. CDR3 nucleotide sequence: TGTGCCAGCAGCACCCGACTAGCGGGGGAGAGCTCCTACGAGCAGTACTTC. It is translated as CASSTRLAGESSYEQYF.

This rearrangement joins TRBV7-9 to TRBJ2-2, with 8 bases aligning to TRBD1. Germline V CDR1 and CDR2: SEHNR, FQNEAQ (reference sequence). V lost 6 bases and J lost 3; bases outside the gene matches: 6. This CDR3 is 15 amino acids long. The chain's CDR3 is CASRTGEVYTGELFF. The CDR3 DNA sequence: TGTGCCAGCAGGACAGGGGAGGTATACACCGGGGAGCTGTTTTTT.

The chain uses TRBV15 and TRBJ1-4; D is uncertain. Trimming took 3 bases from V and 8 from J, leaving 10 bases between them. The CDR3 is made up of 13 amino acids. Germline CDR1 reads LNHNV; CDR2 reads YYDKDF (reference sequence). Written as DNA, the CDR3 is TGTGCCACCAGCAGCGTCAGCGGGGAAAAACTGTTTTTT. Its translation: CATSSVSGEKLFF.

The chain employs TRBV19 and TRBJ2-1, with 11 bases identical to TRBD2. Germline V gives CDR1 LNHDA, CDR2 SQIVND (reference sequence). This CDR3 region has 16 residues. V shed 6 bases and J 7 bases; nucleotides not matched to a gene: 11. The CDR3 loop is CASSGTLAGGINEQFF. Written as DNA, the CDR3 is TGTGCCAGTAGCGGTACTCTAGCGGGGGGTATTAATGAGCAGTTCTTC.

This clone was counted between two and nine times. The same CDR3 is also encoded by other DNA sequences in this sample. This chain links TRBV5-6 with TRBJ1-5, with D perhaps matching TRBD1 (5 bases). Germline-derived CDR1 and CDR2 are SGHDT and YYEEEE. Trimming stripped 0 bases from V and 3 bases from J, with 10 bases between. There are 15 residues in the CDR3. For the CDR3, the DNA is TGTGCCAGCAGCTTGGGGCAGGGACTCAATCAGCCCCAGCATTTT. Protein sequence: CASSLGQGLNQPQHF.

The DNA for the CDR3 is TGTGCCAGCAGTTACGAGAGGAGAAAAGAGACCCAGTACTTC. Protein product: CASSYERRKETQYF. The chain employs TRBV6-5 and TRBJ2-5; D is unresolved. The CDR3 extends over 14 amino acids. Germline V lookup: CDR1 MNHEY, CDR2 SVGAGI. V lost 2 bases and J 3 bases, leaving 10 bases between the germline ends.

This clone has a single count. Other DNA sequences within the sample encode an identical CDR3. This chain uses TRBV5-1 with TRBJ1-1; no clear D gene. CDR1 and CDR2 (germline): SGHRS, YFSETQ. This CDR3 is 13 amino acids long. The ends were cut back, 0 bases at V and 1 base at J, with 4 bases in the middle. The CDR3 reads CASSLGRNTEAFF. CDR3 DNA sequence: TGCGCCAGCAGCTTGGGCAGGAACACTGAAGCTTTCTTT.

The chain joins TRBV6-5 to TRBJ2-7, with 7 bases that match TRBD1. The length of the CDR3 is 14 residues. Germline values: CDR1 MNHEY, CDR2 SVGAGI. After removal of 2 bases from V and 2 bases from J, the junction contained 3 bases not matched to a gene. Written as DNA, the CDR3 is TGTGCCAGCAGTTACCGGGACAGCGCCTACGAGCAGTACTTC. It is translated as CASSYRDSAYEQYF.

The gene calls are TRBV6-5 and TRBJ2-7; no clear D. This CDR3 spans 12 amino acids. The germline V gene encodes CDR1 MNHEY and CDR2 SVGAGI. V lost 8 bases, J lost 2 bases, and 10 bases lay in between. The CDR3 sequence is CASRGRPYEQYF. CDR3 DNA: TGTGCCAGCCGAGGCAGACCCTACGAGCAGTACTTC.

This clone was counted once. The chain combines TRBV2 with TRBJ1-1; D uncertain. This CDR3 is built from 11 residues. Between the trimmed V and J ends, which lost 6 bases and 1 base, there was a span of 3 bases. Per germline, CDR1 SNHLY and CDR2 FYNNEI. In DNA, the CDR3 is TGTGCCAGCAGACAGAACACTGAAGCTTTCTTT. Translation gives CASRQNTEAFF.

The genes are TRBV10-1 and TRBJ1-1; D not certain. Trimming removed 3 bases at V and 1 base at J, with 6 bases between. This CDR3 spans 13 amino acids. CDR1 and CDR2 (germline): WNHNN, SYGVQD (reference sequence). The CDR3 loop is CASSEGGNTEAFF. The CDR3 DNA sequence: TGCGCCAGCAGTGAAGGCGGGAACACTGAAGCTTTCTTT.

This clone was counted between two and nine times. V gene TRBV6-2 or TRBV6-3 combines with J gene TRBJ2-3, with TRBD1 matching 8 bases. This CDR3 has 17 amino acids. CDR1 is MNHEY, CDR2 SVGEGT, per germline. V was pared by 6 bases and J by 3 bases, with 14 bases of the junction left unmatched. As DNA, the CDR3 is TGTGCCAGCAGCCCTGGACAGGGCGTTGGGTTTACAGATACGCAGTATTTT. It codes for CASSPGQGVGFTDTQYF.

The chain uses TRBV2 and TRBJ1-2, with a tentative D call TRBD1 (5 bases). From germline, CDR1 is SNHLY and CDR2 FYNNEI. V was trimmed by 5 bases and J by 4 bases, leaving 14 bases between them. This CDR3 has 14 amino acids. The chain's CDR3 is CASSIAQGSYGYTF. DNA of the CDR3: TGTGCCAGCAGTATTGCCCAGGGAAGCTATGGCTACACCTTC.

This rearrangement joins TRBV28 to TRBJ1-1; 7 positions match TRBD1. Trimming cost V 5 bases and J 0 bases; bases outside gene matches: 3. This CDR3 comprises 14 residues. Per germline, CDR1 MDHEN and CDR2 SYDVKM. The CDR3 DNA reads as TGTGCCAGCAGTCTGGGACAGCTGAACACTGAAGCTTTCTTT. Translated: CASSLGQLNTEAFF.

This clone has just one count. The rearrangement joins TRBV9 to TRBJ2-7; D may be TRBD2 (6 bases). The length of the CDR3 is 18 residues. Germline V gene lookup returns CDR1 SGDLS and CDR2 YYNGEE. Deletions cut 0 bases from V and 0 bases from J, with 19 bases between. CDR3 region: CASSVGAGRTPSSYEQYF. CDR3 DNA sequence: TGTGCCAGCAGCGTAGGGGCGGGACGGACTCCCAGCTCCTACGAGCAGTACTTC.

The genes are TRBV15 and TRBJ2-3; TRBD1 matches at 8 bases. In germline, CDR1 is LNHNV, CDR2 YYDKDF (reference sequence). This CDR3 spans 14 amino acids. After removal of 3 bases from V and 2 bases from J, the junction contained 1 base not matched to a gene. The CDR3 DNA is TGTGCCACCAGCAGGGGACAGGTCACAGATACGCAGTATTTT. This translates into CATSRGQVTDTQYF.

Here the CDR3 reads CASSLGDLNYGYTF. The CDR3 DNA reads as TGTGCCAGCAGCTTAGGCGACTTAAACTATGGCTACACCTTC. The rearrangement links TRBV13 to TRBJ1-2; D call uncertain. Trimming removed 0 bases from V and 2 bases from J, with 7 bases in between. Germline values: CDR1 PRHDT, CDR2 FYEKMQ (reference sequence). The CDR3 extends over 14 amino acids.

The genes are TRBV15 and TRBJ2-7, with D perhaps TRBD1 (5 bases). This CDR3 comprises 14 residues. The germline V and J ends were trimmed by 3 bases and 2 bases, with 11 bases remaining between them. Germline CDR1 and CDR2: LNHNV and YYDKDF (reference sequence). The CDR3 nucleotides read TGTGCCACCAGCAGCAGCAGGGTGCCCTACGAGCAGTACTTC. This encodes CATSSSRVPYEQYF.

The V and J genes are TRBV7-9 and TRBJ2-1; 9 bases are shared with TRBD1. The V gene's germline CDR1 is SEHNR and CDR2 FQNEAQ (reference sequence). This CDR3 comprises 16 residues. The trim removed 4 bases at V and 0 bases at J, leaving 4 bases unmatched. The DNA for the CDR3 is TGTGCCAGCAGCTCCTGGGGACAGGGCTCCTACAATGAGCAGTTCTTC. Translation gives CASSSWGQGSYNEQFF.

The gene calls are TRBV6-5 and TRBJ2-1, with D possibly being TRBD1 (6 bases). Per germline, CDR1 MNHEY and CDR2 SVGAGI. Deletions cut 7 bases from V and 6 bases from J, with 13 bases between. The CDR3 is made up of 13 amino acids. CDR3 sequence: CASKSGDRNEQFF. In nucleotides, the CDR3 is TGTGCCAGCAAGTCAGGGGATCGCAATGAGCAGTTCTTC.

The chain employs TRBV11-2 and TRBJ1-4; TRBD1 agrees at 10 bases. The CDR3 consists of 16 residues. Unmatched junction bases numbered 6, after V lost 0 bases and J lost 8 bases. Germline CDR1 reads SGHAT; CDR2 reads FQNNGV. The CDR3 is CASSLDLTGGSEKLFF. The DNA of the CDR3 is TGTGCCAGCAGCTTAGACCTGACAGGGGGCTCCGAAAAACTGTTTTTT.